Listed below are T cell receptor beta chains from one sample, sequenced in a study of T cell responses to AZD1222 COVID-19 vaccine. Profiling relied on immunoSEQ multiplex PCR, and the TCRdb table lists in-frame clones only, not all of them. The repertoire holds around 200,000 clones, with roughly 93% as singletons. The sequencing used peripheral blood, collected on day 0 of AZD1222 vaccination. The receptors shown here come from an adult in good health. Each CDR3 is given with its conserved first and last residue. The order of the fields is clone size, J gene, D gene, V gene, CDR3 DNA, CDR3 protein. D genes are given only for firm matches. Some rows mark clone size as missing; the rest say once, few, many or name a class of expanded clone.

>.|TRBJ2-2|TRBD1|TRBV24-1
TGTGCCACCAGTGACCCGGGACAGGGAGCGGGGGAGCTGTTTTTT
CATSDPGQGAGELFF
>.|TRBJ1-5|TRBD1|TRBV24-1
TGTGCCACCAGTGACCCCCGGACAGGGGCCTATCAGCCCCAGCATTTT
CATSDPRTGAYQPQHF
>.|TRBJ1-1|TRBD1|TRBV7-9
TGTGCCAGCAGCACGACAGGGAAAATGAATACTGAAGCTTTCTTT
CASSTTGKMNTEAFF
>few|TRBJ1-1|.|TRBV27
TGTGCCAGCAGCCCACAGGGTTCACTCGACACTGAAGCTTTCTTT
CASSPQGSLDTEAFF
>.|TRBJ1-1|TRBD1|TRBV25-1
TGTGCCAGCAGTGAGACGGGACAGCTCATGAACACTGAAGCTTTCTTT
CASSETGQLMNTEAFF
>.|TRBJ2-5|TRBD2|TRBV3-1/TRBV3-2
TGTGCCAGCAGCCAGGTTATAGCGGGAAAAGAGACCCAGTACTTC
CASSQVIAGKETQYF
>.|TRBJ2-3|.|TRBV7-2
TGTGCCAGCAGCTTAATGACAGGTGGTAGTGATACGCAGTATTTT
CASSLMTGGSDTQYF
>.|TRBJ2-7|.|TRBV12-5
TGTGCTAGTGGTTTGCTCCCAGGGGGGGGCTCTTACGAGCAGTACTTC
CASGLLPGGGSYEQYF
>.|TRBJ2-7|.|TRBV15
TGCTCAACAGGGAGTCCCTACGAGCAGTACTTC
CSTGSPYEQYF
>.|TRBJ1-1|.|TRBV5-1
TGCGCCAGCAGCTTAATTAAGGGCGACACTGAAGCTTTCTTT
CASSLIKGDTEAFF
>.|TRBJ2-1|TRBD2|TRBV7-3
TGTGCCAGCAGCTTAATACCTAGCGGGGGTAATGAGCAGTTCTTC
CASSLIPSGGNEQFF
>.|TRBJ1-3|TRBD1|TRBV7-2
TGTGCCAGCAGCTTAACCTTCCGCCAGGGGGATAACACCATATATTTT
CASSLTFRQGDNTIYF
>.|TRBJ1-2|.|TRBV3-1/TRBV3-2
TGTGCCAGCAGCCCCGCGAGGACGGGCTATGGCTACACCTTC
CASSPARTGYGYTF
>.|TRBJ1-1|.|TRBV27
TGTGCCAGCAGAGACGCAGGGAGATCGAACACTGAAGCTTTCTTT
CASRDAGRSNTEAFF
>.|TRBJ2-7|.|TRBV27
TGTGCCAGCAGTTTATCCCGCTTTGACGAGCAGTACTTC
CASSLSRFDEQYF
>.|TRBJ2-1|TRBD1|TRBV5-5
TGTGCCAGCAGCTCCGAGGGGGACAGGGGATACAATGAGCAGTTCTTC
CASSSEGDRGYNEQFF